This T cell receptor beta chain is drawn from a study of a mutant IDH1 vaccine in newly diagnosed glioma. Study in general: There were eight vaccinations for patients, given in weeks 1, 3, 5, 7, 11, 15, 19 and 23. Treatment recipients were about 62% male and around 40% female, and their mean age was around 40 years. It was radiotherapy, temozolomide, or both that patients received previously, with most receiving both. With temozolomide cycles, or 4-6 weeks after radiotherapy alone, vaccination was started.

Using immunoSEQ multiplex PCR, the repertoire was profiled, and TCRdb retains in-frame clones only, with some absent. The data show about 120,000 clones, about 80% seen once. The CDR3 has 13 residues. Germline CDR1 and CDR2: MRHNA and SNTAGT. The ends were cut back, 6 bases at V and 8 bases at J, with 16 bases in the middle. About this clone itself: The antigen is undetermined.

Time point meaning: week 11, during vaccination. Alongside topical imiquimod, each dose of vaccine comprised 300 ug of mutant IDH1 20-mer peptide. The TCR was taken from a man in his forties with glioma. Source: PBMCs, taken from a glioma patient whose treatment included an IDH1 peptide vaccine. The rearrangement joins TRBV6-4 to TRBJ1-2, with D perhaps matching TRBD1 (5 bases). The chain's CDR3 is CASSAGGEQGYTF. The DNA of the CDR3 is TGTGCCAGCAGCGCCGGGGGGGAGCAAGGCTACACCTTC.